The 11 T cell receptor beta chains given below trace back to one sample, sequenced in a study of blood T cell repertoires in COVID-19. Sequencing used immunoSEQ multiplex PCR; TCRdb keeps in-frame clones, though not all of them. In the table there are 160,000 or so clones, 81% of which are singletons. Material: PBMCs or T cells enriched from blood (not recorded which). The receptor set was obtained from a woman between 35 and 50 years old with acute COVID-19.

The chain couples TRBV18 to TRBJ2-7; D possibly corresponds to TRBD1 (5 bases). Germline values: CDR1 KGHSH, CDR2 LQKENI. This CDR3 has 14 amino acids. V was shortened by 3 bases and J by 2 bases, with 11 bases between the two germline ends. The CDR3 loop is CASSPTVSTYEQYF. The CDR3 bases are TGTGCCAGCTCACCGACAGTTTCTACCTACGAGCAGTACTTC. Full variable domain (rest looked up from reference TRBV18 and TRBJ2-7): NAGVMQNPRHLVRRRGQEARLRCSPMKGHSHVYWYRQLPEEGLKFMVYLQKENIIDESGMPKERFSAEFPKEGPSILRIQQVVRGDSAAYFCASSPTVSTYEQYFGPGTRLTVT.

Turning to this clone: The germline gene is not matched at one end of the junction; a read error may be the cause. The CDR3 loop is CASRLSTGQGRRGYTF. The CDR3 bases are TGTGCCAGCAGATTATCTACGGGACAGGGGAGGCGTGGCTACACCTTC. V is TRBV27 and J is TRBJ1-2; 10 bases fit TRBD1. This CDR3 is built from 16 residues. The germline CDR1 and CDR2 sequences are MNHEY and SMNVEV (reference sequence).

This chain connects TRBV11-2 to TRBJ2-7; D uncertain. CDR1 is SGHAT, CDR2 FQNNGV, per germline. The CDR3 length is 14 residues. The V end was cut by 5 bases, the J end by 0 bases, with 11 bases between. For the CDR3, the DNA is TGTGCCAGCAGCGCTAGGAGAAACTCCTACGAGCAGTACTTC. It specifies CASSARRNSYEQYF.

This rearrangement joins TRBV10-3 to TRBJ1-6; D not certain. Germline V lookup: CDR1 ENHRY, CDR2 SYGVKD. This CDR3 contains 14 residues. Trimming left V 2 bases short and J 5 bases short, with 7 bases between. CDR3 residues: CAISETQNNSPLHF. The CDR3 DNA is TGTGCCATCAGTGAGACGCAGAATAATTCACCCCTCCACTTT.

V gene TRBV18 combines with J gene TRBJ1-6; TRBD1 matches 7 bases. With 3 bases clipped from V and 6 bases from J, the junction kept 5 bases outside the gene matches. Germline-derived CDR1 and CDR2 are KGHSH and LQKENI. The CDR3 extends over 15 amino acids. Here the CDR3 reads CASSPSDRVNSPLHF. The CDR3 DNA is TGTGCCAGCTCACCCAGTGACAGGGTTAATTCACCCCTCCACTTT.

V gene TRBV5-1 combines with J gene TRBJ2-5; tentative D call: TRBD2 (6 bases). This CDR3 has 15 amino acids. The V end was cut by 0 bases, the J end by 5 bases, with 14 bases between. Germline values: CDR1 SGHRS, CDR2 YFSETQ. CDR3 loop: CASSLGRDLGETQYF. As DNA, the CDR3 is TGCGCCAGCAGCTTGGGCCGGGACTTAGGGGAGACCCAGTACTTC.

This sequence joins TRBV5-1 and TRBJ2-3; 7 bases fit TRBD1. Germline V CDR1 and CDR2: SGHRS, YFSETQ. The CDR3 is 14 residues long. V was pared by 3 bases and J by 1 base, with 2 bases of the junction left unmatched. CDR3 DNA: TGCGCCAGCAGCTGGCAGGGGGGCACAGATACGCAGTATTTT. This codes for CASSWQGGTDTQYF.

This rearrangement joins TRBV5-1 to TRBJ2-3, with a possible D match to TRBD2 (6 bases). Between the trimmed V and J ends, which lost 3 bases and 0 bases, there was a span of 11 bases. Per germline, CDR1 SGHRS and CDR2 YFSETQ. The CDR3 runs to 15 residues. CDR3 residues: CASSSGLQSTDTQYF. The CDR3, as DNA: TGCGCCAGCAGCTCAGGACTACAAAGCACAGATACGCAGTATTTT.

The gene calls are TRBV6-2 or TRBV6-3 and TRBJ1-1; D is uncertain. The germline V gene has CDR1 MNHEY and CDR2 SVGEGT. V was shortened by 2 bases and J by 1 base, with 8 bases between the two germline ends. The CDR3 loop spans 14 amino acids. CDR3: CASSYGGSNTEAFF. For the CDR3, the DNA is TGTGCCAGCAGTTACGGCGGGTCGAACACTGAAGCTTTCTTT.

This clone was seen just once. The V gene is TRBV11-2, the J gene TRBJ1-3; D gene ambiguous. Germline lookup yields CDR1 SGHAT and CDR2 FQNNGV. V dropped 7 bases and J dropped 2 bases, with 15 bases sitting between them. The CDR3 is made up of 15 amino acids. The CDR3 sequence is CASKVGGWPGNTIYF. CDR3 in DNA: TGTGCCAGCAAAGTCGGAGGGTGGCCTGGAAACACCATATATTTT.

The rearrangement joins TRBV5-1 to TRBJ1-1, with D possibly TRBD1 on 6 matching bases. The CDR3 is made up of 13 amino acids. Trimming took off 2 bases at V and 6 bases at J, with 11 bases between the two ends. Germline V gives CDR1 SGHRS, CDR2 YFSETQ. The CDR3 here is CASSFGQTAEAFF. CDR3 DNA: TGCGCCAGCAGCTTTGGACAGACCGCTGAAGCTTTCTTT.